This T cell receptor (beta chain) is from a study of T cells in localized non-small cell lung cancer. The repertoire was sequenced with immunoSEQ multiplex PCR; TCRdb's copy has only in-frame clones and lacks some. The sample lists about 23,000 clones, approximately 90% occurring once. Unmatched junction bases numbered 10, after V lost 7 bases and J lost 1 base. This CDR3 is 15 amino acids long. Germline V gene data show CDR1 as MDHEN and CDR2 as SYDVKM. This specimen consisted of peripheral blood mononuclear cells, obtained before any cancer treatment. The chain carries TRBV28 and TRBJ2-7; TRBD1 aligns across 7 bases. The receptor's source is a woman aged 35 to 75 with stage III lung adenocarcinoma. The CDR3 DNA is TGTGCCAGCAATCCCGACAGGGTGTTTTCCTACGAGCAGTACTTC. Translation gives CASNPDRVFSYEQYF. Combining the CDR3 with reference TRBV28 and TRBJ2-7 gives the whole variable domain DVKVTQSSRYLVKRTGEKVFLECVQDMDHENMFWYRQDPGLGLRLIYFSYDVKMKEKGDIPEGYSVSREKKERFSLILESASTNQTSMYLCASNPDRVFSYEQYFGPGTRLTVT.